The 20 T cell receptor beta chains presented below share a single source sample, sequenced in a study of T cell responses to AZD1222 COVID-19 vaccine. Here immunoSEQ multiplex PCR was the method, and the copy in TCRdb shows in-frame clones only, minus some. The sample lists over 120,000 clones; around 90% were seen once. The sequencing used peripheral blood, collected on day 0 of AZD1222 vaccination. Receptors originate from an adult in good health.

The CDR3 here is CASRRRHRETQYF. CDR3 bases: TGTGCCAGCAGACGGAGGCACCGGGAGACCCAGTACTTC. The chain carries TRBV2 and TRBJ2-5; perhaps TRBD2 as D (5 bases). The CDR3 is 13 residues long. V was shortened by 6 bases and J by 5 bases, with 13 bases between the two germline ends. Germline V CDR1 and CDR2: SNHLY, FYNNEI.

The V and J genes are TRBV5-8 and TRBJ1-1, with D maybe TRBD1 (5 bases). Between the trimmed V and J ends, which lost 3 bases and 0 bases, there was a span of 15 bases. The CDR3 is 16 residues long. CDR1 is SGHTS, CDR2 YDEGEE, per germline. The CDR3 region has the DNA TGTGCCAGCAGCTGGGGCTGGGCGGATATGAACACTGAAGCTTTCTTT. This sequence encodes CASSWGWADMNTEAFF.

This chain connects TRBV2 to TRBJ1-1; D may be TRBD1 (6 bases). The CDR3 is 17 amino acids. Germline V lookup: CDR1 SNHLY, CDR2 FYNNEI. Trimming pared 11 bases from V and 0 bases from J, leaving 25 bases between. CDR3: CASLGGRWAELNTEAFF. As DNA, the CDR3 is TGTGCCTCCCTTGGGGGGCGGTGGGCCGAATTGAACACTGAAGCTTTCTTT.

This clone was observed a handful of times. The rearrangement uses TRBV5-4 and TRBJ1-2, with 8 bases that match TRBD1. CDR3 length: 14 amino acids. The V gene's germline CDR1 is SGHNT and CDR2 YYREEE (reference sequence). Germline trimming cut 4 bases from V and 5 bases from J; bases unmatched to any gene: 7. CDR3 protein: CASSLDRGGYGYTF. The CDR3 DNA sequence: TGTGCCAGCAGCCTTGACAGGGGAGGATATGGCTACACCTTC.

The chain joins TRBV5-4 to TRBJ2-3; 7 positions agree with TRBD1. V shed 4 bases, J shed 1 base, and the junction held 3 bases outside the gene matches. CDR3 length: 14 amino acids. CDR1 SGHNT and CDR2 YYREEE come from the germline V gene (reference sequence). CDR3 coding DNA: TGTGCCAGCAGCATAGACAGGGGCACAGATACGCAGTATTTT. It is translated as CASSIDRGTDTQYF.

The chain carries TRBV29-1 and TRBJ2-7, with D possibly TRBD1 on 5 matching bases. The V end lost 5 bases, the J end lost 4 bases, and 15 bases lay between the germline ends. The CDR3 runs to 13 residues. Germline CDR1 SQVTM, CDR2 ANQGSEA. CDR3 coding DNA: TGCAGCGTTAGCCCCGGCAGGGCATACGAGCAGTACTTC. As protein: CSVSPGRAYEQYF.

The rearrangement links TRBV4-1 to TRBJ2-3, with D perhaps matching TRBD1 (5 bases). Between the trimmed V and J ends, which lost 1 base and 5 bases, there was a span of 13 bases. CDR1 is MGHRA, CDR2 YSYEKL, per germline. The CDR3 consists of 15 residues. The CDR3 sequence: CASSQVQKGQDTQYF. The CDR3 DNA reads TGCGCCAGCAGCCAAGTTCAAAAGGGGCAAGATACGCAGTATTTT.

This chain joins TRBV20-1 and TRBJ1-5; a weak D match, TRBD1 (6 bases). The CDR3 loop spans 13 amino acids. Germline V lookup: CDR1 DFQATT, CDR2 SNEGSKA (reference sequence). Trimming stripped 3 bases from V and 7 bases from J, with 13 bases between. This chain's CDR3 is CSASRVRGQPQHF. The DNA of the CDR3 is TGCAGTGCTAGTAGAGTCAGGGGCCAGCCCCAGCATTTT.

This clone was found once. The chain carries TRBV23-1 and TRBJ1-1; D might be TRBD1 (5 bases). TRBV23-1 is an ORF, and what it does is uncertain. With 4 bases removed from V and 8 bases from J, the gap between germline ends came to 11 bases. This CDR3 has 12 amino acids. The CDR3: CASSPRTTEAFF. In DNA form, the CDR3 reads TGCGCCAGCAGTCCCCGGACAACAGAAGCTTTCTTT.

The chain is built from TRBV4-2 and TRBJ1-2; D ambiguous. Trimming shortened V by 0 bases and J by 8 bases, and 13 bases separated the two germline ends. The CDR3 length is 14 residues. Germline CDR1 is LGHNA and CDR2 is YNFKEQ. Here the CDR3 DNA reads TGTGCCAGCAGCCAAGATCGGGGATTTCACGGCTACACCTTC. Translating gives CASSQDRGFHGYTF.

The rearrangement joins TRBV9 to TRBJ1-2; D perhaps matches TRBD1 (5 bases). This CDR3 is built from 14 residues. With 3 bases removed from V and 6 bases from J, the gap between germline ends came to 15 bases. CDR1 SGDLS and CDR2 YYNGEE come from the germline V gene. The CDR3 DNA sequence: TGTGCCAGCAGCGACTCGACAGCTAGCCATGGCTACACCTTC. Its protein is CASSDSTASHGYTF.

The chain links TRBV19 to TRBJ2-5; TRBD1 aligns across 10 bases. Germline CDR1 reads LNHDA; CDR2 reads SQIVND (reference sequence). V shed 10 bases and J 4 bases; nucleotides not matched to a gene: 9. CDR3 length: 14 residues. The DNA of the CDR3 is TGTGCCACCCGCCCGGGACAGGGGATAGAGACCCAGTACTTC. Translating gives CATRPGQGIETQYF. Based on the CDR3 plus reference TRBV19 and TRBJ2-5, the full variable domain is DGGITQSPKYLFRKEGQNVTLSCEQNLNHDAMYWYRQDPGQGLRLIYYSQIVNDFQKGDIAEGYSVSREKKESFPLTVTSAQKNPTAFYLCATRPGQGIETQYFGPGTRLLVL.

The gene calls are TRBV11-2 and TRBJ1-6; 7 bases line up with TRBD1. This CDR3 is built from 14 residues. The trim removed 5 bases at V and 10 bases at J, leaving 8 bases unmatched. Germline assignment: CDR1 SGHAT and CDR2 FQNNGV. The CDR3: CASSQTTQGSPLHF. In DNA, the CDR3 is TGTGCCAGCAGCCAAACTACACAGGGGTCACCCCTCCACTTT.

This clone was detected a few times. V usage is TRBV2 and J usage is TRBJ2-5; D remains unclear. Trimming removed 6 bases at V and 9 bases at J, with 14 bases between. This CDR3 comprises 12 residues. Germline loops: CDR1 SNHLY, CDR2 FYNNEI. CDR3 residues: CASRDGPWAQYF. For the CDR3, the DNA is TGTGCCAGCAGGGACGGCCCATGGGCCCAGTACTTC.

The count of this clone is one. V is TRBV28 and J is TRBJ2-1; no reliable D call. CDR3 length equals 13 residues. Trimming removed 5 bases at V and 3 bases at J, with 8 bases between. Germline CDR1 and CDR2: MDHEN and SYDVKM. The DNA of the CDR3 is TGTGCCAGCAGTGAAGCTAGCTACAATGAGCAGTTCTTC. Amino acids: CASSEASYNEQFF.

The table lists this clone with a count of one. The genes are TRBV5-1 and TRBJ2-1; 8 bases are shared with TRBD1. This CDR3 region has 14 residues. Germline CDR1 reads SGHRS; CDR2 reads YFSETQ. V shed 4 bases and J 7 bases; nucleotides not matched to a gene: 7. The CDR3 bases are TGCGCCAGCAGCCCCGGGACAGGATTAAATGAGCAGTTCTTC. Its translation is CASSPGTGLNEQFF. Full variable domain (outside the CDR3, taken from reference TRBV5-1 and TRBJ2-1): KAGVTQTPRYLIKTRGQQVTLSCSPISGHRSVSWYQQTPGQGLQFLFEYFSETQRNKGNFPGRFSGRQFSNSRSEMNVSTLELGDSALYLCASSPGTGLNEQFFGPGTRLTVL.

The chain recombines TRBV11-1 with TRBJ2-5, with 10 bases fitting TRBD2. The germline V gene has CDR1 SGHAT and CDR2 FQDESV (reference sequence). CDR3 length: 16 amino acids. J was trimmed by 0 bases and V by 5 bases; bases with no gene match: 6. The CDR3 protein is CASSRGTSVYQETQYF. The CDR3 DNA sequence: TGTGCCAGCAGCCGGGGGACTAGCGTCTACCAAGAGACCCAGTACTTC. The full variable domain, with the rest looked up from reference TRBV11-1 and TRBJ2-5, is EAEVAQSPRYKITEKSQAVAFWCDPISGHATLYWYRQILGQGPELLVQFQDESVVDDSQLPKDRFSAERLKGVDSTLKIQPAELGDSAMYLCASSRGTSVYQETQYFGPGTRLLVL.

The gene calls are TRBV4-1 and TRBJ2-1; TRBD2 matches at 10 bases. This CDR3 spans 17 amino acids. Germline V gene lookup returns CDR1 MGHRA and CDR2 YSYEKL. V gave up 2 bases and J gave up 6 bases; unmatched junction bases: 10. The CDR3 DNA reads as TGCGCCAGCAGCCAAAACATACTAGCGGGGACCCTCAATGAGCAGTTCTTC. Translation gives CASSQNILAGTLNEQFF.

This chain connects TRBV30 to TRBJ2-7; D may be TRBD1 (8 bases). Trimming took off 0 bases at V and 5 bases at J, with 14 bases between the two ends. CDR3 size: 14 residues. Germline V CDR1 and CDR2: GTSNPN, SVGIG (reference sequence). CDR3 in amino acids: CAWSVQGGGNEQYF. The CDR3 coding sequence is TGTGCCTGGAGTGTACAGGGGGGAGGGAACGAGCAGTACTTC. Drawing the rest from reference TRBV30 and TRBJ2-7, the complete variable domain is SQTIHQWPATLVQPVGSPLSLECTVEGTSNPNLYWYRQAAGRGLQLLFYSVGIGQISSEVPQNLSASRPQDRQFILSSKKLLLSDSGFYLCAWSVQGGGNEQYFGPGTRLTVT.

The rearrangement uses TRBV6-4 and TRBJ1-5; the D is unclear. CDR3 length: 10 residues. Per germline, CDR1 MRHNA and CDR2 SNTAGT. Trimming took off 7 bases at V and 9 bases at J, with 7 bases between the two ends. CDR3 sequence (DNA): TGTGCCAGCACGCCTTCGCCCCAGCATTTT. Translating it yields CASTPSPQHF.